This T cell receptor (beta chain) was identified during a study of monozygotic twins with inflammatory bowel disease. The CDR3 loop spans 13 amino acids. Germline V gene sequence: CDR1 SGHRS, CDR2 YFSETQ. Whole-study findings and limits: Possibly reflecting limited power, no difference in repertoire similarity was found between concordant and discordant twins.

cDNA synthesis was performed in eight separate reactions for each sample. The UMIs contained a 6-nucleotide sample barcode. They were added by template switching during cDNA synthesis. Two rounds of nested PCR, of 16 and 9 cycles, were run on TCRalpha and TCRbeta cDNA. Using the 5' RACE reads, TCRdb records one entry per CDR3 protein without DNA. The sample has 110,000 to 150,000 distinct CDR3 sequences; the top ten hold more than 0.95%. As concerns this clonotype: Its antigen remains unknown.

The rearrangement uses TRBV5-1 and TRBJ1-5; as DNA is missing, the TRBD1 call by TCRdb cannot be tested. The TCR was taken from a human donor with ulcerative colitis or Crohn's disease, or a healthy co-twin of an affected twin (not recorded which). The material sequenced was blood. The CDR3 spells CASSLERGTRQHF.